A selection of T cell receptor beta chains follows, all from one sample in a study of memory CD4+ T cells and cytomegalovirus serostatus. Clones were sequenced by immunoSEQ multiplex PCR, and TCRdb holds only the in-frame ones, with some missing. The sample holds 80,000 to 100,000 clones, about four fifths seen once. Sequencing was performed on memory CD4+ T cells from blood. The receptor source for this set is an adult in good health and CMV-seropositive. Both conserved end residues are part of each CDR3. Fields, in order: J gene, clone size, D gene, V gene, CDR3 protein, CDR3 DNA. A D gene is named only where the DNA matches it firmly. A clone size is listed for some rows: how often the clone was seen (once, few, many), or a class if it is expanded.

J: TRBJ1-4
size: NA
D: NA
V: TRBV7-8
CDR3: CASSPRRFTEKLFF
DNA: TGTGCCAGCAGCCCAAGGAGGTTTACTGAAAAACTGTTTTTT

J: TRBJ2-5
size: NA
D: TRBD2
V: TRBV5-1
CDR3: CASGPGGGQETQYF
DNA: TGCGCCAGCGGACCGGGAGGGGGGCAAGAGACCCAGTACTTC

J: TRBJ1-1
size: NA
D: NA
V: TRBV7-3
CDR3: CASSLGLGVNTEAFF
DNA: TGTGCCAGCAGCTTAGGTTTAGGGGTGAACACTGAAGCTTTCTTT

J: TRBJ2-7
size: NA
D: NA
V: TRBV6-1
CDR3: CASTGSSYEQYF
DNA: TGTGCCAGCACGGGTAGCTCCTACGAGCAGTACTTC

J: TRBJ2-3
size: NA
D: TRBD2
V: TRBV9
CDR3: CASSVASSGTTDTQYF
DNA: TGTGCCAGCAGCGTAGCTAGTAGCGGGACTACAGATACGCAGTATTTT

J: TRBJ1-1
size: NA
D: TRBD1
V: TRBV2
CDR3: CASGFWEGQGSTEAFF
DNA: TGTGCCAGCGGCTTTTGGGAAGGACAGGGTAGCACTGAAGCTTTCTTT

J: TRBJ1-5
size: NA
D: NA
V: TRBV29-1
CDR3: CSVAPGATNQPQHF
DNA: TGCAGCGTTGCCCCCGGGGCTACCAATCAGCCCCAGCATTTT

J: TRBJ2-1
size: NA
D: NA
V: TRBV18
CDR3: CASSPTDSYNEQFF
DNA: TGTGCCAGCTCACCAACGGACTCCTACAATGAGCAGTTCTTC

J: TRBJ2-3
size: NA
D: NA
V: TRBV10-3
CDR3: CAISESAQKDDTQYF
DNA: TGTGCCATCAGTGAGTCCGCCCAGAAGGACGATACGCAGTATTTT

J: TRBJ2-3
size: NA
D: NA
V: TRBV2
CDR3: CASRVSVADTQYF
DNA: TGTGCCAGCAGGGTGTCAGTCGCAGATACGCAGTATTTT

J: TRBJ2-7
size: NA
D: TRBD1
V: TRBV6-6
CDR3: CASSYLGQGYEQYF
DNA: TGTGCCAGCAGTTACCTAGGACAGGGCTACGAGCAGTACTTC

J: TRBJ2-5
size: NA
D: NA
V: TRBV9
CDR3: CASSDGLRSGETQYF
DNA: TGTGCCAGCAGCGATGGGCTTAGATCGGGGGAGACCCAGTACTTC

J: TRBJ1-1
size: NA
D: TRBD1
V: TRBV7-9
CDR3: CASSRFVDRGIGAFF
DNA: TGTGCCAGCAGCCGATTCGTGGACAGGGGGATTGGGGCTTTCTTT

J: TRBJ2-7
size: NA
D: TRBD2
V: TRBV27
CDR3: CASSLGGLAGYEQYF
DNA: TGTGCCAGCAGCCTAGGGGGACTAGCAGGCTACGAGCAGTACTTC

J: TRBJ2-5
size: NA
D: NA
V: TRBV15
CDR3: CATSRSHRGRVGETQYF
DNA: TGTGCCACCAGCAGATCCCACCGCGGCAGGGTGGGGGAGACCCAGTACTTC

J: TRBJ2-7
size: NA
D: TRBD1
V: TRBV5-1
CDR3: CASSLEGTGVREQYF
DNA: TGCGCCAGCAGCTTGGAGGGGACAGGGGTGCGCGAGCAGTACTTC

J: TRBJ2-3
size: few
D: NA
V: TRBV6-6
CDR3: CASSTWRVSTDTQYF
DNA: TGTGCCAGCAGCACCTGGAGGGTTAGCACAGATACGCAGTATTTT

J: TRBJ2-5
size: NA
D: NA
V: TRBV5-5
CDR3: CASSRGASVQETQYF
DNA: TGTGCCAGCAGCCGAGGGGCTAGCGTCCAAGAGACCCAGTACTTC

J: TRBJ1-2
size: NA
D: NA
V: TRBV5-6
CDR3: CASSSGLLGYTF
DNA: TGTGCCAGCAGCTCCGGACTACTCGGCTACACCTTC

J: TRBJ2-3
size: NA
D: TRBD1
V: TRBV28
CDR3: CASSLGQVTDTQYF
DNA: TGTGCCAGCAGTTTGGGACAGGTCACAGATACGCAGTATTTT

J: TRBJ1-3
size: NA
D: TRBD1
V: TRBV5-6
CDR3: CASSFLAGGGNTIYF
DNA: TGTGCCAGCAGCTTTTTGGCAGGGGGTGGAAACACCATATATTTT

J: TRBJ2-6
size: NA
D: NA
V: TRBV9
CDR3: CASSHPGSGANVLTF
DNA: TGTGCCAGCAGCCACCCGGGCTCTGGGGCCAACGTCCTGACTTTC

J: TRBJ1-3
size: NA
D: NA
V: TRBV7-9
CDR3: CASSLGISGNTIYF
DNA: TGTGCCAGCAGCTTAGGGATCTCTGGAAACACCATATATTTT

J: TRBJ2-7
size: NA
D: TRBD2
V: TRBV28
CDR3: CASTPGGGLSSYEQYF
DNA: TGTGCCAGCACTCCCGGGGGGGGGTTAAGCTCCTACGAGCAGTACTTC

J: TRBJ2-3
size: NA
D: TRBD1
V: TRBV18
CDR3: CASSPTGDRTDTQYF
DNA: TGTGCCAGCTCACCAACAGGGGACCGCACAGATACGCAGTATTTT

J: TRBJ2-5
size: NA
D: TRBD2
V: TRBV29-1
CDR3: CSVDSGGPQETQYF
DNA: TGCAGCGTTGATTCGGGGGGTCCCCAAGAGACCCAGTACTTC

J: TRBJ2-1
size: NA
D: TRBD2
V: TRBV5-4
CDR3: CASSLGLAGGEHSEQFF
DNA: TGTGCCAGCAGCCTGGGACTAGCGGGAGGAGAACACAGTGAGCAGTTCTTC

J: TRBJ2-7
size: NA
D: NA
V: TRBV7-9
CDR3: CASSLAQGYRDEQYF
DNA: TGTGCCAGCAGCTTAGCGCAGGGATACCGGGACGAGCAGTACTTC

J: TRBJ2-3
size: NA
D: TRBD1
V: TRBV7-9
CDR3: CASSRTGGGTDTQYF
DNA: TGTGCCAGCAGCCGGACAGGGGGGGGCACAGATACGCAGTATTTT

J: TRBJ1-1
size: few
D: TRBD1
V: TRBV9
CDR3: CASSGTGDTEAFF
DNA: TGTGCCAGCAGCGGTACAGGGGACACTGAAGCTTTCTTT

J: TRBJ1-1
size: once
D: TRBD1
V: TRBV6-5
CDR3: CATSRAGGFTEAFF
DNA: TGTGCCACCTCACGGGCAGGGGGGTTCACTGAAGCTTTCTTT

J: TRBJ2-1
size: NA
D: NA
V: TRBV5-4
CDR3: CASSLDRLTWDEQFF
DNA: TGTGCCAGCAGCTTGGACAGGCTAACTTGGGATGAGCAGTTCTTC

J: TRBJ2-1
size: NA
D: TRBD2
V: TRBV2
CDR3: CASTRASGSYEQFF
DNA: TGTGCCAGCACCCGGGCTAGCGGGAGCTATGAGCAGTTCTTC

J: TRBJ2-5
size: NA
D: TRBD2
V: TRBV7-7
CDR3: CASSLRGGETQYF
DNA: TGTGCTAGCAGCTTAAGGGGAGGGGAGACCCAGTACTTC

J: TRBJ1-3
size: few
D: NA
V: TRBV9
CDR3: CASSLWGGPGNTIYF
DNA: TGTGCCAGCAGCCTCTGGGGGGGGCCTGGAAACACCATATATTTT

J: TRBJ2-7
size: once
D: NA
V: TRBV12-2
CDR3: CASRLPRGPVYEQYF
DNA: TGTGCAAGTCGCTTACCCCGGGGCCCGGTCTACGAGCAGTACTTC

J: TRBJ2-1
size: NA
D: NA
V: TRBV6-1
CDR3: CASSEVVNNEQFF
DNA: TGTGCCAGCAGTGAAGTTGTGAACAATGAGCAGTTCTTC

J: TRBJ2-6
size: NA
D: NA
V: TRBV28
CDR3: CASSFGRGSSGANVLTF
DNA: TGTGCCAGCAGTTTTGGCAGGGGTAGCTCTGGGGCCAACGTCCTGACTTTC

J: TRBJ1-3
size: NA
D: NA
V: TRBV5-1
CDR3: CASSLGQVISGNTIYF
DNA: TGCGCCAGCAGCTTGGGACAGGTTATCTCTGGAAACACCATATATTTT